A selection of T cell receptor beta chains follows, all from one sample in a study of blood T cells in healthy people across ages. TCRdb redid the calling of the 5' RACE reads with MiXCR, one entry per CDR3 protein. The table lists 600,000 to 850,000 distinct CDR3 sequences, 20% to 25% of them singletons. This same sample was also part of a study on T cells of mothers and their children.

The sequenced sample was blood. These receptors all stem from a boy aged 5-17 years in good health. The conserved cysteine and the conserved F or W are not part of the CDR3 here. Each record gives: J gene, clone size, V gene, CDR3 protein. Some rows mark clone size as missing; the rest say once, few, many or name a class of expanded clone.

j_call: TRBJ1-3; clone_size: NA; v_call: TRBV7-9; cdr3_aa: ASSPSGQGPGNTIY
j_call: TRBJ2-7; clone_size: NA; v_call: TRBV4-1; cdr3_aa: ASSPWTSGSPEQY
j_call: NA; clone_size: once; v_call: TRBV2; cdr3_aa: ASLSGFYEQY
j_call: TRBJ2-1; clone_size: NA; v_call: TRBV6-1; cdr3_aa: ASSEAHGTGEF
j_call: TRBJ2-7; clone_size: NA; v_call: TRBV10-3; cdr3_aa: AISEEPYEQY
j_call: TRBJ2-4; clone_size: NA; v_call: TRBV29-1; cdr3_aa: SVCETGGNIQY
j_call: TRBJ2-5; clone_size: NA; v_call: TRBV5-1; cdr3_aa: ASSLALTEETQY
j_call: TRBJ1-4; clone_size: few; v_call: TRBV11-2; cdr3_aa: ASSPTGGTEKLF
j_call: NA; clone_size: NA; v_call: TRBV5-1; cdr3_aa: ASSPFLGGSYYEQY
j_call: TRBJ2-1; clone_size: NA; v_call: TRBV5-1; cdr3_aa: ASIGREGLYNEQF
j_call: TRBJ2-1; clone_size: few; v_call: TRBV20-1; cdr3_aa: SARDRFPETRPRDEQF
j_call: TRBJ1-5; clone_size: few; v_call: TRBV12-3/TRBV12-4; cdr3_aa: ASRLGRGGNQPQH
j_call: TRBJ2-3; clone_size: NA; v_call: TRBV6-1; cdr3_aa: ASYRQGISTDTQY
j_call: TRBJ1-1; clone_size: NA; v_call: TRBV10-3; cdr3_aa: AITKLGVEEAF
j_call: TRBJ1-1; clone_size: NA; v_call: TRBV6-4; cdr3_aa: ASSAQPRQALNTEAF
j_call: TRBJ2-5; clone_size: few; v_call: TRBV6-6; cdr3_aa: ASSYGVSYQETQY
j_call: TRBJ1-2; clone_size: few; v_call: TRBV29-1; cdr3_aa: SVLTGDGYT
j_call: TRBJ1-6; clone_size: NA; v_call: TRBV2; cdr3_aa: ASSDDPGSSPLH
j_call: TRBJ2-1; clone_size: NA; v_call: TRBV10-3; cdr3_aa: ASWEAVGGEQF
j_call: TRBJ2-1; clone_size: NA; v_call: TRBV7-8; cdr3_aa: ASSKSTGGRGSYNEQF
j_call: TRBJ2-2; clone_size: few; v_call: TRBV5-1; cdr3_aa: ASSLGFSGNTGELF
j_call: TRBJ1-4; clone_size: NA; v_call: TRBV20-1; cdr3_aa: SARDSTTTNEKLF
j_call: TRBJ2-5; clone_size: few; v_call: TRBV29-1; cdr3_aa: SVELAETQY
j_call: TRBJ1-1; clone_size: few; v_call: TRBV29-1; cdr3_aa: SVRGMNTEAF
j_call: TRBJ2-7; clone_size: few; v_call: TRBV7-8; cdr3_aa: ASSSLQGSHEQY
j_call: NA; clone_size: few; v_call: TRBV29-1; cdr3_aa: SVLGQGGETQY
j_call: TRBJ2-5; clone_size: few; v_call: TRBV3-1; cdr3_aa: ASSQGEAETQY
j_call: TRBJ2-7; clone_size: NA; v_call: TRBV11-2; cdr3_aa: ASSPTRISYEQY
j_call: TRBJ2-5; clone_size: few; v_call: TRBV15; cdr3_aa: ATRGTGETQY
j_call: TRBJ2-5; clone_size: many; v_call: TRBV28; cdr3_aa: ASSSGTGVAQY
j_call: TRBJ2-3; clone_size: few; v_call: TRBV29-1; cdr3_aa: SVVRQVTDTQY
j_call: TRBJ1-5; clone_size: NA; v_call: TRBV4-2; cdr3_aa: ASSPTDRNSNQPQH
j_call: TRBJ1-4; clone_size: few; v_call: TRBV6-5; cdr3_aa: ASSGDQGEKLF
j_call: TRBJ1-3; clone_size: few; v_call: TRBV20-1; cdr3_aa: SARDSFSGNTIY
j_call: TRBJ2-7; clone_size: NA; v_call: TRBV4-1; cdr3_aa: ASSQDGSAQEQY